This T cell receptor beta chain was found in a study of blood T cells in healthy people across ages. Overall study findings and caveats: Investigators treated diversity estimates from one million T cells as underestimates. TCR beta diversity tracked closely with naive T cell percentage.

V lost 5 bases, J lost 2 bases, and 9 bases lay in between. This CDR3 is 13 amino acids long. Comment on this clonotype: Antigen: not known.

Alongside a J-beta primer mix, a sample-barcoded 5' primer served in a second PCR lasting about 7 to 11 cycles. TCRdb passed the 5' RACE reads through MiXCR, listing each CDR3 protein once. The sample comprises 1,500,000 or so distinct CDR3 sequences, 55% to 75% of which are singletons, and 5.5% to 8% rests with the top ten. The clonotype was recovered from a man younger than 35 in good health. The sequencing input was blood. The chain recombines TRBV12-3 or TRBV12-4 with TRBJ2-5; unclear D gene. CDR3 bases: TGTGCCAGCAGTGATTCGAGTCAAGAGACCCAGTACTTC. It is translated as CASSDSSQETQYF.